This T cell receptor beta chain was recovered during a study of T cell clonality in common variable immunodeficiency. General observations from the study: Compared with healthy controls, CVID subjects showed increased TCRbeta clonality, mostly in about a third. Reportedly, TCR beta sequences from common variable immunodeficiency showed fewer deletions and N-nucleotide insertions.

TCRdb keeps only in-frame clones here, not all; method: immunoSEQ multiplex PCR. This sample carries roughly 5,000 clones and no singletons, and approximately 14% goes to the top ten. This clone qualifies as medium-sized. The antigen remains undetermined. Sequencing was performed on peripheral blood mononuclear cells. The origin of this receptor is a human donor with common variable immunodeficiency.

CDR3 protein: CASSVIGQGHGYTF. The sequenced part of the CDR3 DNA is TGTGCCAGCAGTGTCATTGGACAGGGACATGGC. This sequence joins TRBV2 and TRBJ1-2, with 8 nucleotides matching TRBD1. The missing CDR3 end, 3 residues past where the read stops, is filled in from the germline J gene. V lost 4 bases and J lost 6; bases outside the gene matches: 7. The CDR3 extends over 14 amino acids. Germline V lookup: CDR1 SNHLY, CDR2 FYNNEI.